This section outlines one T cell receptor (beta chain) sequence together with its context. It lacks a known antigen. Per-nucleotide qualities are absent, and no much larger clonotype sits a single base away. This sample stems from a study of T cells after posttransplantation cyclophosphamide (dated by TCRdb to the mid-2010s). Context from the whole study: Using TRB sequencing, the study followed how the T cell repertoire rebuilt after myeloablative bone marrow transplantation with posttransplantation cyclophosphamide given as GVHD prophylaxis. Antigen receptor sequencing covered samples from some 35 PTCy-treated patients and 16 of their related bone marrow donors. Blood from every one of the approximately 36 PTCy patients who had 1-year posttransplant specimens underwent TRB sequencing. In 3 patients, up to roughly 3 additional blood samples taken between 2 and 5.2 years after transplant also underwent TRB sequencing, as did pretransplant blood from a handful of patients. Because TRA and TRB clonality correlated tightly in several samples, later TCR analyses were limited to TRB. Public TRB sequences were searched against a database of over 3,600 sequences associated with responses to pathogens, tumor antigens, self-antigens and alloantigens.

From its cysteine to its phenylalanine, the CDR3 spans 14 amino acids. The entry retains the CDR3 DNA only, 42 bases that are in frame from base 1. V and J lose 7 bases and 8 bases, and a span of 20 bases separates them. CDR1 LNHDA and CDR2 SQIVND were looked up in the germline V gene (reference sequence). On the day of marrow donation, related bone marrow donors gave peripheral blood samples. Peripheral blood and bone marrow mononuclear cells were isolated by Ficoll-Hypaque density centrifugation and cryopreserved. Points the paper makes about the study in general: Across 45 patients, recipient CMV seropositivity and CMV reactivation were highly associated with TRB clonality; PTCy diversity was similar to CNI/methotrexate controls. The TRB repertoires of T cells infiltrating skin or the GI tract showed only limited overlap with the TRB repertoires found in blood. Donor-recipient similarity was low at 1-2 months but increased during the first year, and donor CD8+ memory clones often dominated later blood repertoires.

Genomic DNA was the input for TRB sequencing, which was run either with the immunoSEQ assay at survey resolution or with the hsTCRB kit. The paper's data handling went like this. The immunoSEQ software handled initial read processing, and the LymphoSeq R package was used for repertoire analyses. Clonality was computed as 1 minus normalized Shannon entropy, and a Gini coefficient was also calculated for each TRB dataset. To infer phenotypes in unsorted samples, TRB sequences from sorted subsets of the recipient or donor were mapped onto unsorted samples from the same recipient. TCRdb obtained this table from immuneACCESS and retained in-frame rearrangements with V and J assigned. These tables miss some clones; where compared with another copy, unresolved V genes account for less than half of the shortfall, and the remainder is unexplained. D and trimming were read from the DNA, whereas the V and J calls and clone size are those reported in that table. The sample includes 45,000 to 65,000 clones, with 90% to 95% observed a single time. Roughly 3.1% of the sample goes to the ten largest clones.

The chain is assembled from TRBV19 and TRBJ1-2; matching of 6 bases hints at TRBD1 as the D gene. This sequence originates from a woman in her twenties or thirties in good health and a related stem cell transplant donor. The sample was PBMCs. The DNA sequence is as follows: TGTGCCAGTATCAAGACAGCAGGGGTGGAGGGCTACACCTTC. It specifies CASIKTAGVEGYTF.